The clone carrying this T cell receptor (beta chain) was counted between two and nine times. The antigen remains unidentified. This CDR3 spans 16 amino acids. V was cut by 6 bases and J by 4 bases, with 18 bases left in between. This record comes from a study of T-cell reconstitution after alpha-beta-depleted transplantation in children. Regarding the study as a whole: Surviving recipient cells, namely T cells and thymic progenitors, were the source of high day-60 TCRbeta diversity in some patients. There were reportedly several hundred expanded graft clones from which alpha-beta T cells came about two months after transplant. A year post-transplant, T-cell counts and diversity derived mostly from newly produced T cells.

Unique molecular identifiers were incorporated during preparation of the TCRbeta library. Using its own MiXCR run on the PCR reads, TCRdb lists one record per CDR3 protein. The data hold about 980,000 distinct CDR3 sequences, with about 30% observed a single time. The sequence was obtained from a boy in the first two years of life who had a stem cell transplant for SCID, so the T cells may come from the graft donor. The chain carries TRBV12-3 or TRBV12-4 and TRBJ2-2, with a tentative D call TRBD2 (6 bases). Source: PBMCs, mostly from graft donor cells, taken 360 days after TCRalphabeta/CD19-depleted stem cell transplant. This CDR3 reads CASSRGGTPGTGELFF. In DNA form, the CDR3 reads TGTGCCAGCAGCCGGGGAGGCACGCCGGGCACCGGGGAGCTGTTTTTT.